These T cell receptor beta chains were read from a single sample in a study of blood T cell repertoires in COVID-19. Using immunoSEQ multiplex PCR, the repertoire was profiled, and TCRdb retains in-frame clones only, with some absent. The data hold over 200,000 clones, with around 90% observed a single time. Sequences were obtained from PBMCs or T cells enriched from blood (not recorded which). The receptors come from a man aged 25 to 40 who had recovered from COVID-19. CDR3s include the opening cysteine and the closing phenylalanine or tryptophan. D genes are given only for firm matches. Size tells how often a clone was seen (once, few, many) or the class of an expanded clone, and some rows leave it out.

d_gene	v_gene	abundance	j_gene	CDR3nt	CDR3aa
NA	TRBV30	NA	TRBJ1-5	TGTGCCTGGAGTAGCGGCCGGGATCAGCCCCAGCATTTT	CAWSSGRDQPQHF
NA	TRBV5-6	NA	TRBJ1-3	TGTGCCAGCAGCAGCTACCCGGTCAGCGGGAACACCATATATTTT	CASSSYPVSGNTIYF
NA	TRBV5-4	NA	TRBJ1-2	TGTGCCAGCAGCTTGGAATTCAGGGAAGGCTACACCTTC	CASSLEFREGYTF
TRBD1	TRBV28	few	TRBJ1-6	TGTGCCAGCAGTTCTCAGGGGGGTTCACCCCTCCACTTT	CASSSQGGSPLHF
TRBD1	TRBV5-8	once	TRBJ2-2	TGTGCCAGCAGCCTAGGGACAGGGCGGAGGACCGGGGAGCTGTTTTTT	CASSLGTGRRTGELFF
TRBD2	TRBV10-3	NA	TRBJ2-7	TGTGCCATCAATTCGGGCGGGGGGGCAAACGAGCAGTACTTC	CAINSGGGANEQYF
NA	TRBV24-1	NA	TRBJ2-2	TGTGCCACCAGTGATCTCCTTGAAGGGGGGGCGACCGGGGAGCTGTTTTTT	CATSDLLEGGATGELFF
TRBD2	TRBV3-1/TRBV3-2	NA	TRBJ2-2	TGTGCCAGCGGACTAGCGGGACCCGGGGAGCTGTTTTTT	CASGLAGPGELFF
NA	TRBV20-1	NA	TRBJ1-1	TGCAGTGCTGACATTTACACTGAAGCTTTCTTT	CSADIYTEAFF
NA	TRBV19	NA	TRBJ1-5	TGTGCCAGTAGTATTTTTGGAGGGGCAACCTTCAATCAGCCCCAGCATTTT	CASSIFGGATFNQPQHF
NA	TRBV6-5	NA	TRBJ1-2	TGTGCCAGCACCAAACTGCCCGTTAACTATGGCTACACCTTC	CASTKLPVNYGYTF
TRBD1	TRBV29-1	once	TRBJ1-1	TGCAGCGCCCGCCGCGGACAGGGAAGTTTCAGTCACACTGAAGCTTTCTTT	CSARRGQGSFSHTEAFF
NA	TRBV7-2	NA	TRBJ2-3	TGTGCCAGCAGAGAGACAGGGAACAGGGGGGGTACGCAGTATTTT	CASRETGNRGGTQYF
TRBD1	TRBV19	NA	TRBJ2-7	TGTGCCAGTAGCCCATCGGGACAGGGCATCTACGAGCAGTACTTC	CASSPSGQGIYEQYF
NA	TRBV5-1	NA	TRBJ2-7	TGCGCCAGCAGCCTTGAGGGGACTTATACCTACGAGCAGTACTTC	CASSLEGTYTYEQYF
NA	TRBV7-9	NA	TRBJ2-3	TGTGCCAACCACTTGCGGGGCCTGGGGTATTTT	CANHLRGLGYF
TRBD1	TRBV11-2	NA	TRBJ2-7	TGTGCCAGCAGCCCCCGACAGGGGGCCGGGTACGAGCAGTACTTC	CASSPRQGAGYEQYF
TRBD1	TRBV6-2/TRBV6-3	NA	TRBJ2-3	TGTGCCAGCAGTCCGCTGGGACAGGGCCGCGAGGGTACGCAGTATTTT	CASSPLGQGREGTQYF
TRBD2	TRBV28	NA	TRBJ2-2	TGTGCCAGCAGTTTTCGGAGCGGGAGAAGAGTCCCGAACACCGGGGAGCTGTTTTTT	CASSFRSGRRVPNTGELFF
TRBD2	TRBV10-3	NA	TRBJ2-4	TGTGCCATCAGTGAGTCCCTAGCGGGGGGTAACATTCAGTACTTC	CAISESLAGGNIQYF
NA	TRBV15	NA	TRBJ1-4	TGTGCCACCAGCAGAGATCTTAATGAAAAACTGTTTTTT	CATSRDLNEKLFF
TRBD1	TRBV3-1/TRBV3-2	NA	TRBJ1-4	TGTGCCAGCAGCCAGCTCCTGGCGCAGGGGGTGAAAAAACTGTTTTTT	CASSQLLAQGVKKLFF
TRBD1	TRBV10-2	NA	TRBJ1-5	TGCGCCAGCAGTGACGGGACAGGGATCCAGCCCCAGCATTTT	CASSDGTGIQPQHF
TRBD1	TRBV5-6	NA	TRBJ2-1	TGTGCCAGCAGCTTGGGGACAGGATGGATGGGTGAGCAGTTCTTC	CASSLGTGWMGEQFF
NA	TRBV7-9	NA	TRBJ2-3	TGTGCCAGCACCAATTTTCGACAGGGACTTGGCACAGATACGCAGTATTTT	CASTNFRQGLGTDTQYF
TRBD2	TRBV20-1	NA	TRBJ2-1	TGCAGTGGCGAGCGGGACCAGTTCTTC	CSGERDQFF
NA	TRBV14	NA	TRBJ1-1	TGTGCCAGCAGCCTGCCCCAGGGTTGGGTTGACACTGAAGCTTTCTTT	CASSLPQGWVDTEAFF
TRBD1	TRBV4-1	NA	TRBJ1-4	TGCGCCAGCAGCCATGAAGACAGGGTTGAAAAACTGTTTTTT	CASSHEDRVEKLFF
NA	TRBV28	NA	TRBJ2-1	TGTGCCAGCAGTTTATCCGCCTTTCAGGGCGGCCCAACTTCGCAGTTCTTC	CASSLSAFQGGPTSQFF
TRBD2	TRBV11-1	NA	TRBJ2-1	TGTGCCAGCCAGAGCGGGGGGGCCTACAATGAGCAGTTCTTC	CASQSGGAYNEQFF
TRBD2	TRBV4-2	NA	TRBJ2-7	TGTGCCAGCAGCCCCTCTGGGAGGGAGGCTAGTGAGCAGTACTTC	CASSPSGREASEQYF
TRBD1	TRBV6-5	NA	TRBJ2-2	TGTGCCAGCCGGGACAGGGACTTTGGGGAGCTGTTTTTT	CASRDRDFGELFF
NA	TRBV25-1	NA	TRBJ2-3	TGTGCCAGCAGTGAAGGTTGGGGAGCGAGCACAGATACGCAGTATTTT	CASSEGWGASTDTQYF
TRBD2	TRBV5-1	NA	TRBJ2-1	TGCGCCAGCAGCTTTCCTACCGGACTAGCGGGAACCACACGGATGGATGAGCAGTTCTTC	CASSFPTGLAGTTRMDEQFF
TRBD2	TRBV28	NA	TRBJ2-2	TGTGCCAGCAGTTTAGTGACTAGCGGGACGAACACCGGGGAGCTGTTTTTT	CASSLVTSGTNTGELFF
TRBD1	TRBV30	once	TRBJ1-3	TGTGCCTGGAGTACAGGGGAGGGAAACACCATATATTTT	CAWSTGEGNTIYF
NA	TRBV10-1	NA	TRBJ1-2	TGCGCCAGCAGTGAGTCGGGTTCCAGGGCTCCCACCTTC	CASSESGSRAPTF
TRBD2	TRBV7-9	NA	TRBJ2-3	TGTGCCAGCAGCGGACTAGCGGGGGGAAAAAGCACAGATACGCAGTATTTT	CASSGLAGGKSTDTQYF
TRBD1	TRBV29-1	NA	TRBJ1-2	TGCAGCGTGACCCGGGACAGAGTGGATGGCTACACCTTC	CSVTRDRVDGYTF
TRBD1	TRBV25-1	NA	TRBJ1-5	TGTGCCAGCAGTGGCCAGGACAGGCCCTCCCAGCCCCAGCATTTT	CASSGQDRPSQPQHF
NA	TRBV12-3/TRBV12-4	NA	TRBJ1-6	TGTGCCAGCAGCCAACAGAATTCACCCCTCCACTTT	CASSQQNSPLHF
TRBD1	TRBV4-2	NA	TRBJ1-3	TGTGCCAGCAGAGACGCGGAGGGGGCCTCTGGAAACACCATATATTTT	CASRDAEGASGNTIYF
NA	TRBV30	NA	TRBJ1-2	TGTGCCTCCCCAAACTCAGGGGCGCAGGGGAACTATGGCTACACCTTC	CASPNSGAQGNYGYTF
TRBD2	TRBV5-5	NA	TRBJ2-7	TGTGCCAGCAGCTTGGTACCGACTAGCGGGAGGGCCTTGGGGGAGCAGTACTTC	CASSLVPTSGRALGEQYF
TRBD1	TRBV7-9	NA	TRBJ2-7	TGTGCCAGCAGCCCTTACTCCGGGACAGGGAAAACTTACGAGCAGTACTTC	CASSPYSGTGKTYEQYF
NA	TRBV9	NA	TRBJ1-4	TGTGCCAGCAGCGTAGGCGGACTCAATGAAAAACTGTTTTTT	CASSVGGLNEKLFF
NA	TRBV2	NA	TRBJ1-6	TGTGCCAGCAGTGATTTGTCAGGGACAAATTCACCCCTCCACTTT	CASSDLSGTNSPLHF
NA	TRBV7-2	NA	TRBJ2-7	TGTGCCAGCAGCTTCCCCCTGACAGGTAGCTCCTACGAGCAGTACTTC	CASSFPLTGSSYEQYF
NA	TRBV9	once	TRBJ1-3	TGTGCCAGCAGCGTAGCTGGCAGCTCTGGAAACACCATATATTTT	CASSVAGSSGNTIYF
TRBD1	TRBV5-5	NA	TRBJ1-1	TGTGCCAGCAGTGGGACAGGGACGTTGGGCACTGAAGCTTTCTTT	CASSGTGTLGTEAFF